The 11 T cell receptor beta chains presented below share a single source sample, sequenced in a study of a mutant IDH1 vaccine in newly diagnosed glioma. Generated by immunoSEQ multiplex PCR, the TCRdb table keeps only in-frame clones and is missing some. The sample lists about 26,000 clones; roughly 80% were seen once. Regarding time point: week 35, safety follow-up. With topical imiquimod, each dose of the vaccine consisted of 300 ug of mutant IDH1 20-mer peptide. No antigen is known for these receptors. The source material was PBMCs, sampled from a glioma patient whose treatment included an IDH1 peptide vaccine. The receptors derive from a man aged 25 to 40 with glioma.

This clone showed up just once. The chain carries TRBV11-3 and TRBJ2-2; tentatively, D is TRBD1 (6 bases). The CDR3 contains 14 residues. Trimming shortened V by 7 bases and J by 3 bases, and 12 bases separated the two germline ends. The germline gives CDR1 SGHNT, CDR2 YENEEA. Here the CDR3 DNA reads TGTGCCAGCACCATACAGGGAGACACCGGGGAGCTGTTTTTT. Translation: CASTIQGDTGELFF.

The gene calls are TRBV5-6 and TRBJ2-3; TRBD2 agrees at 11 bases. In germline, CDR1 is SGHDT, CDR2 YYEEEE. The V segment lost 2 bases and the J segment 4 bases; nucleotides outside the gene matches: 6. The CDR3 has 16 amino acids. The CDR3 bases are TGTGCCAGCAGCTTCTATAGCGGGGGGGCCTCAGATACGCAGTATTTT. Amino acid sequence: CASSFYSGGASDTQYF.

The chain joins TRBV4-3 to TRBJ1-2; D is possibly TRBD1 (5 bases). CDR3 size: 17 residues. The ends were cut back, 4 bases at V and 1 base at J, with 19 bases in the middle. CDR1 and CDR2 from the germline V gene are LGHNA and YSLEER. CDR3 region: CASSPQADSLLNYGYTF. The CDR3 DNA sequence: TGCGCCAGCAGCCCCCAAGCAGACAGCTTACTTAACTATGGCTACACCTTC.

CDR3 coding DNA: TGTGCCAGCAGCTTGGGGGTAGGGAGGGAATCCGGGGAGCTGTTTTTT. Its translation: CASSLGVGRESGELFF. The chain uses TRBV5-4 and TRBJ2-2, with 7 nucleotides matching TRBD2. V gave up 0 bases and J gave up 6 bases; unmatched junction bases: 8. This CDR3 has 16 amino acids. Per the germline V gene, CDR1 is SGHNT and CDR2 is YYREEE (reference sequence).

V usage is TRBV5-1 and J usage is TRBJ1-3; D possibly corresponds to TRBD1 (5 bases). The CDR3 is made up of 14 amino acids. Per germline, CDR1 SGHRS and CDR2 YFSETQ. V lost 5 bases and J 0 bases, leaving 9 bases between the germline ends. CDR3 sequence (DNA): TGCGCCAGCAGGGGACCCTACTCTGGAAACACCATATATTTT. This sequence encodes CASRGPYSGNTIYF.

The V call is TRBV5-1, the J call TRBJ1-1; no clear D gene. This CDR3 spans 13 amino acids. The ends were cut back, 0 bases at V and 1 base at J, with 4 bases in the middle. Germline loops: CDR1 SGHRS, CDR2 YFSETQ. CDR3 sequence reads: CASSLVTNTEAFF. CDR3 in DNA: TGCGCCAGCAGCTTGGTCACGAACACTGAAGCTTTCTTT.

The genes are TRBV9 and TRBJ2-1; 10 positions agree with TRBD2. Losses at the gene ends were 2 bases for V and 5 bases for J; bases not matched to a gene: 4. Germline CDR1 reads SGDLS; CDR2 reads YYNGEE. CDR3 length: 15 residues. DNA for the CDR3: TGTGCCAGCAGCGTTAGCGGGAGGCCCGACAATGAGCAGTTCTTC. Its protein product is CASSVSGRPDNEQFF.

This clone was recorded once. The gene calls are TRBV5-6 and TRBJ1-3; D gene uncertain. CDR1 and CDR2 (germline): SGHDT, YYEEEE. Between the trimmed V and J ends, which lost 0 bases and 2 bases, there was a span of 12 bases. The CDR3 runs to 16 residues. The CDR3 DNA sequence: TGTGCCAGCAGCTTGGACCGAGGGTACCCTGGAAACACCATATATTTT. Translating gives CASSLDRGYPGNTIYF.

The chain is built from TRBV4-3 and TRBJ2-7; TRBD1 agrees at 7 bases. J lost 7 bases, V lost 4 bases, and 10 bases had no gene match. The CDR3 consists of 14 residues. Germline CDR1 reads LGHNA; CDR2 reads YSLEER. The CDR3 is CASSPETGLEEQYF. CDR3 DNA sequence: TGCGCCAGCAGCCCAGAGACAGGGTTGGAAGAGCAGTACTTC.

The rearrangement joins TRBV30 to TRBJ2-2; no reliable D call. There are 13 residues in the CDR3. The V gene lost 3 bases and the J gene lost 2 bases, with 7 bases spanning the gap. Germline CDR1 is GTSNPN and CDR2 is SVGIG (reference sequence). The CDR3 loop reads CAWSQDNTGELFF. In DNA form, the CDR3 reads TGTGCCTGGAGCCAGGACAACACCGGGGAGCTGTTTTTT.

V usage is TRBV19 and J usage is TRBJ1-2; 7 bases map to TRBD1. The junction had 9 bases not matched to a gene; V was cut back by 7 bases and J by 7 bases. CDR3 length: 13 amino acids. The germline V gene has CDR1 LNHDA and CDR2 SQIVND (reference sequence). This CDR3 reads CASNTDRAVGYTF. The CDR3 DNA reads TGTGCCAGTAACACTGACAGGGCGGTTGGCTACACCTTC.